The 6 T cell receptor beta chains given below trace back to one sample, sequenced in a study of shared clonotypes between healthy human individuals. Sequencing used immunoSEQ multiplex PCR; TCRdb keeps in-frame clones, though not all of them. In the table there are about 600,000 clones, roughly 97% of which are singletons. Sequences were obtained from naive CD4+ T cells sorted from blood. Regarding subset: CD45RA+ positively selected. These receptors came from a woman aged 30 to 39 in good health.

This chain joins TRBV2 and TRBJ1-1; D gene unclear. Trimming pared 8 bases from V and 2 bases from J, leaving 15 bases between. CDR1 SNHLY and CDR2 FYNNEI come from the germline V gene. This CDR3 has 14 residues. The CDR3 reads CASSKIDYNTEAFF. As DNA, the CDR3 is TGTGCCAGCTCCAAGATCGACTATAACACTGAAGCTTTCTTT. Full variable domain (missing parts from reference TRBV2 and TRBJ1-1): EPEVTQTPSHQVTQMGQEVILRCVPISNHLYFYWYRQILGQKVEFLVSFYNNEISEKSEIFDDQFSVERPDGSNFTLKIRSTKLEDSAMYFCASSKIDYNTEAFFGQGTRLTVV.

The chain combines TRBV19 with TRBJ1-2; 8 bases align to TRBD1. J lost 2 bases, V lost 1 base, and 0 bases had no gene match. Germline values: CDR1 LNHDA, CDR2 SQIVND (reference sequence). The CDR3 loop spans 14 amino acids. For the CDR3, the DNA is TGTGCCAGTAGTATAGGACAGGGGAACTATGGCTACACCTTC. This gives the protein CASSIGQGNYGYTF.

V usage is TRBV2 and J usage is TRBJ1-4, with a tentative D call TRBD1 (5 bases). The CDR3 length is 14 residues. Trimming stripped 6 bases from V and 1 base from J, with 9 bases between. Germline V CDR1 and CDR2: SNHLY, FYNNEI. The CDR3 spells CASSIRVTNEKLFF. CDR3 sequence (DNA): TGTGCCAGCAGCATCAGGGTAACTAATGAAAAACTGTTTTTT. Together with reference TRBV2 and TRBJ1-4, the CDR3 gives the full variable domain: EPEVTQTPSHQVTQMGQEVILRCVPISNHLYFYWYRQILGQKVEFLVSFYNNEISEKSEIFDDQFSVERPDGSNFTLKIRSTKLEDSAMYFCASSIRVTNEKLFFGSGTQLSVL.

On this clone itself: One end of the junction does not line up with germline, which may come from a read error. V gene TRBV2 combines with J gene TRBJ2-5, with 9 bases lining up with TRBD1. Germline V CDR1 and CDR2: SNHLY, FYNNEI. The CDR3 runs 15 residues. In DNA form, the CDR3 reads TGTGCCAGCAGAGAAGGACAGGGGTGGCGAGAGACCCAGTACTTC. This gives the protein CASREGQGWRETQYF.

The chain joins TRBV29-1 to TRBJ1-2, with a weak D call TRBD1 (5 bases). Germline CDR1 and CDR2: SQVTM and ANQGSEA. The CDR3 spans 12 residues. V lost 3 bases, J lost 4 bases, and 9 bases lay in between. CDR3 region: CSVETDAYGYTF. CDR3 nucleotide sequence: TGCAGCGTTGAGACAGATGCCTATGGCTACACCTTC. Full variable domain (rest looked up from reference TRBV29-1 and TRBJ1-2): SAVISQKPSRDICQRGTSLTIQCQVDSQVTMMFWYRQQPGQSLTLIATANQGSEATYESGFVIDKFPISRPNLTFSTLTVSNMSPEDSSIYLCSVETDAYGYTFGSGTRLTVV.

This clone was picked up one time. V is TRBV4-2 and J is TRBJ1-4; D not certain. This CDR3 spans 16 amino acids. Germline V CDR1 and CDR2: LGHNA, YNFKEQ. The ends were cut back, 3 bases at V and 0 bases at J, with 11 bases in the middle. The CDR3 nucleotides are TGTGCCAGCAGCCAGGGATACGATGCAACTAATGAAAAACTGTTTTTT. This gives the protein CASSQGYDATNEKLFF.